The rows below give T cell receptor beta chains drawn from one sample of a study of metastatic and nonmetastatic thyroid tumors. TCRdb used MiXCR to call clones anew from the PCR reads. The sample has 45,000 to 65,000 clones, around a sixth seen once. The sequenced sample consisted of blood. The receptors stem from a female donor with papillary thyroid cancer or a benign thyroid nodule (not recorded which). Some clones in this sample may be carry-over from other donors' samples. Both conserved end residues are part of each CDR3. A D gene is named only where the DNA matches it firmly. Not every row has a clone size; where given, it reads once, few, many or a size class.

clone_size: -; j_call: TRBJ1-1; cdr3_length: 16; d_call: -; v_call: TRBV30; cdr3_nt: TGTGCCTGGAGCCCGGGGATGGGGGCTCTTGGCACTGAAGCCTTCTTT; cdr3_aa: CAWSPGMGALGTEAFF
clone_size: many; j_call: TRBJ1-3; cdr3_length: 14; d_call: -; v_call: TRBV7-6; cdr3_nt: TGTGCCAGCAGCTTGGGGGACTCTGGAAACACCATATATTTT; cdr3_aa: CASSLGDSGNTIYF
clone_size: few; j_call: TRBJ1-1; cdr3_length: 17; d_call: -; v_call: TRBV25-1; cdr3_nt: TGTGCCAGCAGTGAGACACTCACAAAGGGACAGAACACTGAAGCTTTCTTT; cdr3_aa: CASSETLTKGQNTEAFF
clone_size: -; j_call: TRBJ2-3; cdr3_length: 15; d_call: TRBD2; v_call: TRBV19; cdr3_nt: TGTGCCAGTATCAACCTAGCGGGGCACACAGATACGCAGTATTTT; cdr3_aa: CASINLAGHTDTQYF
clone_size: -; j_call: TRBJ2-5; cdr3_length: 17; d_call: TRBD2; v_call: TRBV6-1; cdr3_nt: TGTGCCAGCAGTAAGGGCAGGGAGGGTGTCAGGAGGGTGTCCAAGTACTTC; cdr3_aa: CASSKGREGVRRVSKYF
clone_size: -; j_call: TRBJ2-2; cdr3_length: 15; d_call: -; v_call: TRBV7-7; cdr3_nt: TGTGCTAGCAGCTTAGGGGCCACGAAGACCGGGGAGATGTTTTTT; cdr3_aa: CASSLGATKTGEMFF
clone_size: many; j_call: TRBJ1-6; cdr3_length: 14; d_call: TRBD1; v_call: TRBV12-3/TRBV12-4; cdr3_nt: TGTGCCAGCACCCGACAGGGGAATAATTCACCCCTCCACTTT; cdr3_aa: CASTRQGNNSPLHF
clone_size: many; j_call: TRBJ2-3; cdr3_length: 15; d_call: TRBD2; v_call: TRBV5-4; cdr3_nt: TGTGCCAGCAGAACCGGGACTAGCGGTACAGATACGCAGTATTTT; cdr3_aa: CASRTGTSGTDTQYF
clone_size: -; j_call: TRBJ2-1; cdr3_length: 16; d_call: TRBD2; v_call: TRBV28; cdr3_nt: TGTGCCAGCAGTCCACCCTTAGCGGGAGGGCCAAATGAGCAGTTCTTC; cdr3_aa: CASSPPLAGGPNEQFF
clone_size: many; j_call: TRBJ1-2; cdr3_length: 16; d_call: TRBD1; v_call: TRBV2; cdr3_nt: TGTGCCAGCAGTGAATACCCCCAGGGGGCGAACTATGGCTACACCTTC; cdr3_aa: CASSEYPQGANYGYTF
clone_size: -; j_call: TRBJ2-7; cdr3_length: 15; d_call: -; v_call: TRBV7-9; cdr3_nt: TGTGCCAGCAGCTTAGAGGGAGGGGGCTACTACGAGCAGTACTTC; cdr3_aa: CASSLEGGGYYEQYF
clone_size: -; j_call: TRBJ2-2; cdr3_length: 15; d_call: TRBD2; v_call: TRBV5-4; cdr3_nt: TGTGCCAGTGGATCGTACGGGAGGGCCACCGGGGAGCTGTTTTTT; cdr3_aa: CASGSYGRATGELFF
clone_size: -; j_call: TRBJ2-2; cdr3_length: 17; d_call: -; v_call: TRBV19; cdr3_nt: TGTGCCAGTAGTTCACTATCGTACAATGCGAACACCGGGGAGCTGTTTTTT; cdr3_aa: CASSSLSYNANTGELFF
clone_size: few; j_call: TRBJ1-3; cdr3_length: 14; d_call: -; v_call: TRBV6-4; cdr3_nt: TGTGCCAACAGCCACCAGGGGTCTGGAAACACCATATATTTT; cdr3_aa: CANSHQGSGNTIYF
clone_size: many; j_call: TRBJ1-3; cdr3_length: 14; d_call: TRBD1; v_call: TRBV18; cdr3_nt: TGTGCCAGCTCACCGACAGGGTTGGGAAACACCATATATTTT; cdr3_aa: CASSPTGLGNTIYF
clone_size: once; j_call: TRBJ2-2; cdr3_length: 14; d_call: TRBD1; v_call: TRBV3-1; cdr3_nt: TGTGCCAGCAGCCAGAGGGGGCGCGGCGGGGAGCTGTTTTTT; cdr3_aa: CASSQRGRGGELFF
clone_size: many; j_call: TRBJ2-1; cdr3_length: 14; d_call: -; v_call: TRBV6-1; cdr3_nt: TGTGCCAGCAGTTTGGCCCTTAACTACAATGAGCAGTTCTTC; cdr3_aa: CASSLALNYNEQFF